The rows below give T cell receptor beta chains drawn from one sample of a study of a mutant IDH1 vaccine in newly diagnosed glioma. These TCRs are of unknown antigen specificity. The repertoire was sequenced with immunoSEQ multiplex PCR; TCRdb's copy has only in-frame clones and lacks some. This repertoire shows about 56,000 clones, 60% to 80% found once; its top ten account for over 4.5%. The input for sequencing was PBMCs, taken from a glioma patient whose treatment included an IDH1 peptide vaccine. The receptors shown here come from a man aged 50 or older with glioma. CDR3s include the opening cysteine and the closing phenylalanine or tryptophan.

>TRBJ1-2|TRBV6-1
CASRVTGKDYGYTF
>TRBJ1-1|TRBV30
CAWSFYGTEAFF
>TRBJ2-2|TRBV7-2
CASSSPQGMKELFF
>TRBJ1-1|TRBV4-2
CASSQEANTEAFF
>TRBJ2-2|TRBV10-3
CAISESIGGPTGELFF
>TRBJ1-1|TRBV4-1
CASSQVNGAGAFF
>TRBJ2-2|TRBV7-7
CASSPGPSKTGELFF
>TRBJ2-7|TRBV21-1
CASSKCETQTYEQYF
>TRBJ2-5|TRBV2
CASSGARSKETQYF
>TRBJ2-7|TRBV5-5
CASSLLGQGDPYEQYF
>TRBJ1-2|TRBV28
CASRRANYGYTF
>TRBJ1-2|TRBV18
CASSPQRDGYGYTF
>TRBJ1-6|TRBV6-1
CASGELNNSPLHF
>TRBJ2-7|TRBV30
CAWSVRDYSYEQYF
>TRBJ2-1|TRBV2
CASSGGLGHAEQFF
>TRBJ1-1|TRBV18
CASSRFDRGLDTEAFF
>TRBJ1-5|TRBV7-8
CASSLGPRNQPQHF
>TRBJ2-1|TRBV27
CASSFRLADNEQFF
>TRBJ2-3|TRBV7-3
CASSLGGPTDTQYF
>TRBJ2-3|TRBV9
CASSVVGGGTDTQYF
>TRBJ1-5|TRBV6-5
CASSPGQGGQPQHF
>TRBJ2-7|TRBV10-3
CAAGTGAAPGDEQYF
>TRBJ1-2|TRBV5-1
CASSLVGQAFYGYTF
>TRBJ1-2|TRBV4-3
CASSQVQARIYGYTF
>TRBJ1-5|TRBV19
CASSIGGNSNQPQHF
>TRBJ1-5|TRBV19
CASIPDGRISNQPQHF
>TRBJ2-5|TRBV5-6
CASSLSGDGVFETQYF
>TRBJ2-3|TRBV25-1
CASSGYRVGTDTQYF
>TRBJ1-4|TRBV6-5
CASRPGGRNEKLFF
>TRBJ1-2|TRBV6-5
CASSPGADYGYTF
>TRBJ1-2|TRBV4-2
CASSQVGLGYTF
>TRBJ2-1|TRBV6-5
CASSIGLAGWNEQFF
>TRBJ1-2|TRBV6-1
CASSSTESDGYTF
>TRBJ1-5|TRBV27
CASRPTGSNQPQHF
>TRBJ1-1|TRBV19
CASTSPTPYTEAFF
>TRBJ2-7|TRBV9
CASSPSGNYYEQYF
>TRBJ2-2|TRBV7-3
CASSPLVAGRMGAGELFF
>TRBJ2-3|TRBV5-1
CASSLEEGIDTQYF